This T cell receptor beta chain was retrieved from a study of T cell responses to AZD1222 COVID-19 vaccine. Turning to this clone: Its antigen is unidentified.

Per germline, CDR1 MNHEY and CDR2 SMNVEV (reference sequence). This CDR3 has 14 residues. Trimming removed 6 bases from V and 4 bases from J, with 12 bases in between. Generated by immunoSEQ multiplex PCR, the TCRdb table keeps only in-frame clones and is missing some. The sample lists over 120,000 clones, 85% to 95% seen once, with 12% in the top ten. Findings and limits, study-wide: At baseline, just five to seven AZD1222 recipients tested seropositive. Per reports, nearly half of all spike-specific TCRs target regions that are unmutated in variants.

This chain connects TRBV27 to TRBJ2-2; D perhaps matches TRBD1 (6 bases). Sequencing was performed on peripheral blood, taken after recovery from COVID-19. The TCR comes from an adult who had recovered from COVID-19. In DNA, the CDR3 is TGTGCCAGCAGGTCGGGACATCCCACCGGGGAGCTGTTTTTT. This codes for CASRSGHPTGELFF.